This record concerns one TCR beta chain sequence. RNA was extracted with the RNeasy kit, and a quantity of about 0.45 to 1 ug was reverse transcribed using random hexamers. Amplification of TCR beta CDR3 by immunoSEQ multiplex PCR spanned 54 Vbeta and 13 Jbeta. MiXCR was run by TCRdb on the immunoSEQ multiplex PCR reads, yielding one entry per CDR3 protein. The data contain about 200,000 distinct CDR3 sequences, 85% to 95% of them seen just once; the ten biggest clones take up approximately 0.1%. The entry originates in a study of CD8 T cells in Susac syndrome. Trimming took 4 bases from V and 6 from J, leaving 22 bases between them. Germline CDR1 DFQATT, CDR2 SNEGSKA (reference sequence). This CDR3 has 15 residues. Negative isolation was applied to CD8+ and CD4+ T cells, and FACS enrichment was applied to TEMRA cells.

This TCR derives from a human donor in good health. The rearrangement links TRBV20-1 to TRBJ2-7; D is undetermined. Material for sequencing was CD4+ T cells from PBMCs. The CDR3 sequence is CSATFLSTGSTEQYF. In DNA, the CDR3 is TGCAGTGCTACCTTCCTCTCGACCGGGTCTACCGAGCAGTACTTC.